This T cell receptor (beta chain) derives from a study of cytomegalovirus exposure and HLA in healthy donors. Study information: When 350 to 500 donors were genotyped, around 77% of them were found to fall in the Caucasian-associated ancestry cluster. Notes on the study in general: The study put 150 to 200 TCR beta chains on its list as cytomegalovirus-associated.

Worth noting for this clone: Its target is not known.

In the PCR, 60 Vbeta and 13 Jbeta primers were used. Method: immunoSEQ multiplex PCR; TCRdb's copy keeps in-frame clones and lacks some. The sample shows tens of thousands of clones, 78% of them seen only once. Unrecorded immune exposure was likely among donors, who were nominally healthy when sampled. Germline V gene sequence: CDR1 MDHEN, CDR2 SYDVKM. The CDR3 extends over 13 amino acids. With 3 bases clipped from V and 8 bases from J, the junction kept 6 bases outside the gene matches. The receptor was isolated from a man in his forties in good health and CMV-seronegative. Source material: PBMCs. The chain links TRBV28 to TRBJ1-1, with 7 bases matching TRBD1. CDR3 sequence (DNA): TGTGCCAGCAGTTTTCCGACAGGGAGAGAAGCTTTCTTT. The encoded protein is CASSFPTGREAFF.